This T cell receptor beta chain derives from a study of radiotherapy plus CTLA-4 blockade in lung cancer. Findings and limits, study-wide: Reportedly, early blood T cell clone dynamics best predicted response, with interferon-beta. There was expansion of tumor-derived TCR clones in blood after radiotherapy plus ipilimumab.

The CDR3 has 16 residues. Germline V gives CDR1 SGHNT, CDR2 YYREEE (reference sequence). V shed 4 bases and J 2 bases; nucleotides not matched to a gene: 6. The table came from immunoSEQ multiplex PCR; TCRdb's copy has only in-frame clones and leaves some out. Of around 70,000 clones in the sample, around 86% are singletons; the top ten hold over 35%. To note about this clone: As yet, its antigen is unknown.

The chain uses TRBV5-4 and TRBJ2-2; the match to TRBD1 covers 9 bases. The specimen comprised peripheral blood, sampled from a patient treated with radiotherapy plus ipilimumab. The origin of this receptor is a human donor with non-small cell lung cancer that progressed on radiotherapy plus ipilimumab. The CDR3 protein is CASSINRGLNTGELFF. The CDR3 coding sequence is TGTGCCAGCAGCATCAACAGGGGGCTTAACACCGGGGAGCTGTTTTTT.